The 8 T cell receptor beta chains below all came from one sample that was sequenced in a study of blood T cell repertoires in COVID-19. TCRdb's table, derived via immunoSEQ multiplex PCR, lists solely in-frame clones and lacks some. The table shows 200,000 to 250,000 clones, with roughly 86% occurring only once. The sample was PBMCs or T cells enriched from blood (not recorded which). The source is a woman in her 30s with acute COVID-19.

This clone was seen a few times. The V call is TRBV6-5, the J call TRBJ1-1; maybe TRBD1 (5 bases). Germline V gives CDR1 MNHEY, CDR2 SVGAGI. The V gene lost 7 bases and the J gene lost 6 bases, with 18 bases spanning the gap. The length of the CDR3 is 14 residues. The CDR3 protein is CASTFSGGLAEAFF. For the CDR3, the DNA is TGTGCCAGCACCTTCTCGGGGGGGTTGGCTGAAGCTTTCTTT.

The chain uses TRBV6-1 and TRBJ1-1, with 7 bases lining up with TRBD1. Germline V gene sequence: CDR1 MNHNS, CDR2 SASEGT. V shed 2 bases and J 4 bases; nucleotides not matched to a gene: 7. This CDR3 is 15 amino acids long. The CDR3 coding sequence is TGTGCCAGCAGTGAAAGGGGGCCCGAGAGCACTGAAGCTTTCTTT. This encodes CASSERGPESTEAFF.

This chain uses TRBV4-3 with TRBJ1-2, with a tentative D call TRBD1 (5 bases). With 4 bases removed from V and 1 base from J, the gap between germline ends came to 16 bases. There are 16 residues in the CDR3. CDR1 and CDR2 from the germline V gene are LGHNA and YSLEER. CDR3 sequence (DNA): TGCGCCAGCAGCCCCCTCGGAGGGGAGGTTAACTATGGCTACACCTTC. The encoded protein is CASSPLGGEVNYGYTF.

V usage is TRBV7-2 and J usage is TRBJ2-5; D ambiguous. V shed 5 bases and J shed 2 bases, with 9 bases lying between them. CDR3 size: 13 residues. The germline gives CDR1 SGHTA, CDR2 FQGNSA. CDR3 in amino acids: CASSPRNQETQYF. The CDR3 DNA follows: TGTGCCAGCAGCCCCAGAAATCAAGAGACCCAGTACTTC. The whole variable domain, remainder taken from reference TRBV7-2 and TRBJ2-5, is GAGVSQSPSNKVTEKGKDVELRCDPISGHTALYWYRQSLGQGLEFLIYFQGNSAPDKSGLPSDRFSAERTGGSVSTLTIQRTQQEDSAVYLCASSPRNQETQYFGPGTRLLVL.

The chain employs TRBV30 and TRBJ1-1; D is uncertain. The CDR3 is 11 amino acids. The V end lost 5 bases, the J end lost 10 bases, and 14 bases lay between the germline ends. Germline V gene lookup returns CDR1 GTSNPN and CDR2 SVGIG (reference sequence). CDR3 in DNA: TGTGCCTGGGGTGGGTTTTCAGGAGCTTTCTTT. Encoded protein: CAWGGFSGAFF. Drawing the rest from reference TRBV30 and TRBJ1-1, the complete variable domain is SQTIHQWPATLVQPVGSPLSLECTVEGTSNPNLYWYRQAAGRGLQLLFYSVGIGQISSEVPQNLSASRPQDRQFILSSKKLLLSDSGFYLCAWGGFSGAFFGQGTRLTVV.

V is TRBV4-1 and J is TRBJ2-3; maybe TRBD2 (5 bases). Germline V gene data show CDR1 as MGHRA and CDR2 as YSYEKL. V lost 6 bases and J lost 3, with 13 bases in between. This CDR3 region has 14 residues. Written as DNA, the CDR3 is TGCGCCAGCAGAGAGCACCCGGGGACAGATACGCAGTATTTT. Translation gives CASREHPGTDTQYF.

V gene TRBV5-1 combines with J gene TRBJ1-5, with 7 bases that match TRBD1. The CDR3 consists of 14 residues. The ends lost 2 bases at V and 7 bases at J; junction bases unmatched: 6. Germline values: CDR1 SGHRS, CDR2 YFSETQ. In DNA form, the CDR3 reads TGCGCCAGCAGCTTTTCAGGGGGAGACCAGCCCCAGCATTTT. It specifies CASSFSGGDQPQHF.

This clone was picked up a small number of times. The chain's CDR3 is CASSYLARGGDEQFF. The CDR3, as DNA: TGTGCCAGCAGTTACCTCGCCCGGGGGGGGGATGAGCAGTTCTTC. The chain has TRBV6-2 or TRBV6-3 and TRBJ2-1, with 8 bases aligning to TRBD2. The CDR3 covers 15 residues. Germline CDR1 reads MNHEY; CDR2 reads SVGEGT. V lost 2 bases to trimming and J lost 8 bases; unmatched junction nucleotides: 8.